The clone carrying this T cell receptor beta chain appeared a few times. Its antigen is currently unknown. This specimen belongs to a study of vaccination and CD4 T cells after COVID-19. The Oncomine TCR Beta short-read assay was applied to DNA of cultured CD4+ T cells. TCRdb used MiXCR to reprocess the PCR reads, holding one entry per CDR3 protein. Of roughly 12,000 distinct CDR3 sequences in the sample, 45% to 75% were seen once. Treatment: roughly 10-day PBMC culture with coronavirus spike peptide pools or control peptides (ViraFEST assay). Germline CDR1 and CDR2: GTSNPN and SVGIG (reference sequence). The CDR3 is 13 residues long. Trimming shortened V by 2 bases and J by 2 bases, and 10 bases separated the two germline ends.

The source is a human donor who had recovered from COVID-19. Material for sequencing was CD4+ T cells from blood, cultured in vitro. The J gene is TRBJ2-7, the V gene TRBV30; a possible D gene is TRBD2 (7 bases). CDR3 in DNA: TGTGCCTGGAGTCGCGGGGGCCCCTACGAGCAGTACTTC. Protein: CAWSRGGPYEQYF.